The clone carrying this T cell receptor beta chain was observed a handful of times. TCRdb passed the RT-PCR reads through MiXCR, listing each CDR3 protein once. The data show 650,000 to 800,000 distinct CDR3 sequences, around 14% seen once. The CDR3 spans 16 residues. Germline V gene lookup returns CDR1 SGHRS and CDR2 YFSETQ. V lost 4 bases and J lost 5; bases outside the gene matches: 13. The TCR was taken from a female donor in good health, serving as a healthy control. V and J are TRBV5-1 and TRBJ2-7; 9 nucleotides line up with TRBD2. Sample: memory CD4+ T cells from blood. CDR3 residues: CASSPRPRGGLDEQYF. The DNA of the CDR3 is TGCGCCAGCAGCCCCAGGCCGCGGGGGGGTTTGGACGAGCAGTACTTC.